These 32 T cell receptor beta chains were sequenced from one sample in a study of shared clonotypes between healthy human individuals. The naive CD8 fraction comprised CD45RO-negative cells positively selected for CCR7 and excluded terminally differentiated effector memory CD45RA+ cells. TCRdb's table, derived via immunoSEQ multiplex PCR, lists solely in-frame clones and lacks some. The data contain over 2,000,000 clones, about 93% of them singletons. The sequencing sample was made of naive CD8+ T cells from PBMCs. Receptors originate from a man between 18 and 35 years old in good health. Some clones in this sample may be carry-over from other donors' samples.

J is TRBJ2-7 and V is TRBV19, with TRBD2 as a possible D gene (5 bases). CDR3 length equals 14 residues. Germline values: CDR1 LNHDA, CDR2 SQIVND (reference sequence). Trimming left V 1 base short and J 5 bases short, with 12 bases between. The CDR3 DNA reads TGTGCCAGTAGTATAGTGGGGAGTTACCACGAGCAGTACTTC. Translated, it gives CASSIVGSYHEQYF.

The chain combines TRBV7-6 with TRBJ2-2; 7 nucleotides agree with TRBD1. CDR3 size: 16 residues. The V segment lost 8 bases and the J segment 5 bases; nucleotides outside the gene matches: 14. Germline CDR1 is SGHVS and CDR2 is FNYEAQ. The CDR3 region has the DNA TGTGCCAGCTGGCCCGGGACAGACTACATAACCGGGGAGCTGTTTTTT. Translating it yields CASWPGTDYITGELFF.

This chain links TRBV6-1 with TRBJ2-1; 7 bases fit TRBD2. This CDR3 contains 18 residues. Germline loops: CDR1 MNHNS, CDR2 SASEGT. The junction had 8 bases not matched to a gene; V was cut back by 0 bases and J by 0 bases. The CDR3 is CASSEARRLAASYNEQFF. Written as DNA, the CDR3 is TGTGCCAGCAGTGAAGCTAGGCGTCTAGCGGCCTCCTACAATGAGCAGTTCTTC.

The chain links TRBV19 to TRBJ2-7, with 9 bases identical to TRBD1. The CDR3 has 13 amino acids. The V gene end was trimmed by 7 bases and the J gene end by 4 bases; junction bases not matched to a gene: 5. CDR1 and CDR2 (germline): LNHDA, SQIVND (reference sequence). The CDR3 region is CASTDRGGYEQYF. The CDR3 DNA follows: TGTGCCAGTACGGACAGGGGAGGATACGAGCAGTACTTC.

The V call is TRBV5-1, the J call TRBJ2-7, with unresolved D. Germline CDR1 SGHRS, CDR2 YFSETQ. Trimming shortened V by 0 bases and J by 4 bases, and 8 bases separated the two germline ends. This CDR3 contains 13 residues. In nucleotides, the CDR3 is TGCGCCAGCAGCTTGGAGCCTGGTTACGAGCAGTACTTC. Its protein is CASSLEPGYEQYF. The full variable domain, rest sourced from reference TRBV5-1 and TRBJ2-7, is KAGVTQTPRYLIKTRGQQVTLSCSPISGHRSVSWYQQTPGQGLQFLFEYFSETQRNKGNFPGRFSGRQFSNSRSEMNVSTLELGDSALYLCASSLEPGYEQYFGPGTRLTVT.

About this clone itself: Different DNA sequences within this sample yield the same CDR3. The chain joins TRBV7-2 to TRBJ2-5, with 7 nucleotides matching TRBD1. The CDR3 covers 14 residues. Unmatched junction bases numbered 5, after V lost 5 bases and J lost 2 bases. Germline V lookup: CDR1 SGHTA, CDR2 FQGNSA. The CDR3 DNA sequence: TGTGCCAGCAGCCCAAGGACAGGACAAGAGACCCAGTACTTC. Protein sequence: CASSPRTGQETQYF.

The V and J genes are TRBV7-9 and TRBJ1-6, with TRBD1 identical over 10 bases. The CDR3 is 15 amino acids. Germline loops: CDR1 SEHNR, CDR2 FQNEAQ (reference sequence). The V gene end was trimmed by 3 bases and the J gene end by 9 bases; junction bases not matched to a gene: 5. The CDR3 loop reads CASSFEWDRGSPLHF. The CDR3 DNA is TGTGCCAGCAGCTTCGAATGGGACAGGGGTTCACCCCTCCACTTT.

The CDR3 sequence is CASRAPGGASSGANVLTF. CDR3 DNA: TGTGCCAGCAGGGCTCCGGGGGGCGCCTCCTCTGGGGCCAACGTCCTGACTTTC. The chain recombines TRBV9 with TRBJ2-6; weak D call: TRBD2 (7 bases). The CDR3 consists of 18 residues. V gave up 5 bases and J gave up 0 bases, with 18 bases separating them. Germline V gene sequence: CDR1 SGDLS, CDR2 YYNGEE. The whole variable domain, filled in from reference TRBV9 and TRBJ2-6, reads DSGVTQTPKHLITATGQRVTLRCSPRSGDLSVYWYQQSLDQGLQFLIQYYNGEERAKGNILERFSAQQFPDLHSELNLSSLELGDSALYFCASRAPGGASSGANVLTFGAGSRLTVL.

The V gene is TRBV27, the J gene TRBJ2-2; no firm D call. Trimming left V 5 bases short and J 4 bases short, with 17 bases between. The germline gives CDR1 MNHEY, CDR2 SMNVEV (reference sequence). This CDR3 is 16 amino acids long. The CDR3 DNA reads TGTGCCAGCAGTCCGCTAGTGCTAGTTAGCACCGGGGAGCTGTTTTTT. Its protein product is CASSPLVLVSTGELFF.

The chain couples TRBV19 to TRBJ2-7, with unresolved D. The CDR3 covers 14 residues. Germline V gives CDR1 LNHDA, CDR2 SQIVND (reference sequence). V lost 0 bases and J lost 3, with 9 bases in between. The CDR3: CASSIDLWGYEQYF. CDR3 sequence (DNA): TGTGCCAGTAGTATAGATCTTTGGGGCTACGAGCAGTACTTC. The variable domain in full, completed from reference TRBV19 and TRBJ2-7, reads DGGITQSPKYLFRKEGQNVTLSCEQNLNHDAMYWYRQDPGQGLRLIYYSQIVNDFQKGDIAEGYSVSREKKESFPLTVTSAQKNPTAFYLCASSIDLWGYEQYFGPGTRLTVT.

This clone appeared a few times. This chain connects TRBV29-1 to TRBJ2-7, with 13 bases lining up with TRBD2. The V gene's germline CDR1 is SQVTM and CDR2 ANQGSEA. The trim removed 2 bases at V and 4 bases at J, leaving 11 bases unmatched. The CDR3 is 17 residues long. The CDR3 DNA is TGCAGCGTTGAACAGGTCGGGCTGACTAGCGGGAGGTACGAGCAGTACTTC. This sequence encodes CSVEQVGLTSGRYEQYF.

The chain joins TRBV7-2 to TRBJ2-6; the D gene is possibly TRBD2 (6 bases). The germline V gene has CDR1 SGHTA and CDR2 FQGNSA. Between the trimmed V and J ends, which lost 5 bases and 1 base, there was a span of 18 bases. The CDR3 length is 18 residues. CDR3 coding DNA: TGTGCCAGCAGCGAATCCGGGGGAGGCCCTTCTGGGGCCAACGTCCTGACTTTC. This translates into CASSESGGGPSGANVLTF.

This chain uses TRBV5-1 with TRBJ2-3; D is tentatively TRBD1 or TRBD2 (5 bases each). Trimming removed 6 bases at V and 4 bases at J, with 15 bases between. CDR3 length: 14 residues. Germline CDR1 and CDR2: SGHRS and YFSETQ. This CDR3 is CASTRDPRADTQYF. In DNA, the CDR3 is TGCGCCAGCACCCGGGACCCTCGCGCAGATACGCAGTATTTT.

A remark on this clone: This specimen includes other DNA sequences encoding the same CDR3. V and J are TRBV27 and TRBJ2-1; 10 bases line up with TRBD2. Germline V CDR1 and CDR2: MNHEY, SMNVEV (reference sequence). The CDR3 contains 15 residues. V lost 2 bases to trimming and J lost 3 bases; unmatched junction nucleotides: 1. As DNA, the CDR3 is TGTGCCAGCAGTTTACCTAGCGGGGGCTACAATGAGCAGTTCTTC. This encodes CASSLPSGGYNEQFF.

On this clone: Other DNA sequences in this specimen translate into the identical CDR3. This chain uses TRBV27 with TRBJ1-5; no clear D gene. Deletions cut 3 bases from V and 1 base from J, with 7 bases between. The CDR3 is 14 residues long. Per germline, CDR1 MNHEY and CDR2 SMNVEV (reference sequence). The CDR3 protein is CASSFRSSNQPQHF. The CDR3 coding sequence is TGTGCCAGCAGTTTCCGCTCGAGCAATCAGCCCCAGCATTTT.

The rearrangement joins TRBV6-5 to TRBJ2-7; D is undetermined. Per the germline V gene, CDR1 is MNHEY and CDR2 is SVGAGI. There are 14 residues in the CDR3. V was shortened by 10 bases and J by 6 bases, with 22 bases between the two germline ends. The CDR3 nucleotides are TGTGCCACCAGAAACCGGGCCACAGCCTTCGAGCAGTACTTC. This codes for CATRNRATAFEQYF.

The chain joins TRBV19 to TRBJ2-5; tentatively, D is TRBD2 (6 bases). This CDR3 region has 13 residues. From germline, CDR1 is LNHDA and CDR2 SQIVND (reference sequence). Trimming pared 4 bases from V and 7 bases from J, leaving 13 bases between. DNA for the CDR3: TGTGCCAGTAGTAATAAGGAGGGCCCGACCCAGTACTTC. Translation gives CASSNKEGPTQYF.

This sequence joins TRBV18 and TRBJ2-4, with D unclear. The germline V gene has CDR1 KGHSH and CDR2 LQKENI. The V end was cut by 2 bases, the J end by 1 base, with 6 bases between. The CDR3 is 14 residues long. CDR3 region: CASSPAAAKNIQYF. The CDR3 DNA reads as TGTGCCAGCTCACCAGCAGCGGCCAAAAACATTCAGTACTTC.

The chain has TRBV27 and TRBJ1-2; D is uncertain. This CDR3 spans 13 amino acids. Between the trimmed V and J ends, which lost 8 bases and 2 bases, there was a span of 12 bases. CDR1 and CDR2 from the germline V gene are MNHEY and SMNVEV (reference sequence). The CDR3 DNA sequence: TGTGCCAGCGCTCAACGGGTGAACTATGGCTACACCTTC. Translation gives CASAQRVNYGYTF.

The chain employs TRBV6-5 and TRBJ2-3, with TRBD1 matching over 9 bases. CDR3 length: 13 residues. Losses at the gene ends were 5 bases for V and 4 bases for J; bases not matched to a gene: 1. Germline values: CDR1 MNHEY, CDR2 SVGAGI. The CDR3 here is CASSDRGADTQYF. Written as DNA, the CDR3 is TGTGCCAGCAGTGACAGGGGGGCAGATACGCAGTATTTT.

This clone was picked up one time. The CDR3 spells CASSPEVVLRTYNEQFF. In DNA form, the CDR3 reads TGTGCCAGCTCCCCCGAGGTTGTTCTCCGAACCTACAATGAGCAGTTCTTC. The chain couples TRBV28 to TRBJ2-1; D is ambiguous. The CDR3 loop spans 17 amino acids. V lost 8 bases to trimming and J lost 2 bases, with 22 bases between them. The germline gives CDR1 MDHEN, CDR2 SYDVKM.

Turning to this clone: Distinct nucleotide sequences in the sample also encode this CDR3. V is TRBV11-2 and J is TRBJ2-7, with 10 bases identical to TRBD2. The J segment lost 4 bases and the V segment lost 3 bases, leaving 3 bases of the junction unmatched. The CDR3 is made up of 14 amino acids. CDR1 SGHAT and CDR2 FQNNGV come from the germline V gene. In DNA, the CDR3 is TGTGCCAGCAGCTTGACTAGCGGGTATTACGAGCAGTACTTC. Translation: CASSLTSGYYEQYF. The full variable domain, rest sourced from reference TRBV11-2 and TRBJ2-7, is EAGVAQSPRYKIIEKRQSVAFWCNPISGHATLYWYQQILGQGPKLLIQFQNNGVVDDSQLPKDRFSAERLKGVDSTLKIQPAKLEDSAVYLCASSLTSGYYEQYFGPGTRLTVT.

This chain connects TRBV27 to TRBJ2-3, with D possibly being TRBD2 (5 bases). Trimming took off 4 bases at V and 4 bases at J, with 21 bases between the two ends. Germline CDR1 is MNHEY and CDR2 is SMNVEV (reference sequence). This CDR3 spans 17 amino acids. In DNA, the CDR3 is TGTGCCAGCAGTTCTCCATTGACTACCCACCGCCCAGATACGCAGTATTTT. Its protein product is CASSSPLTTHRPDTQYF.

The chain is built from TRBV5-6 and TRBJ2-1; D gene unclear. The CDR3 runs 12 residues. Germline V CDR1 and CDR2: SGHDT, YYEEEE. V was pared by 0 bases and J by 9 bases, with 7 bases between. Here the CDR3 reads CASSLVWTEQFF. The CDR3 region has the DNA TGTGCCAGCAGCTTGGTTTGGACTGAGCAGTTCTTC.

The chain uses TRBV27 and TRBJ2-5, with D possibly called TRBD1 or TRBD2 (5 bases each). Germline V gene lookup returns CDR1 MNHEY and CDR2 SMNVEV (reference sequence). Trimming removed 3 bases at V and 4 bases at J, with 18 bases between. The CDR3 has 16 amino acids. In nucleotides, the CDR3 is TGTGCCAGCAGTTTCAGGTCACCATGGGGGATAGAGACCCAGTACTTC. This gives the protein CASSFRSPWGIETQYF.

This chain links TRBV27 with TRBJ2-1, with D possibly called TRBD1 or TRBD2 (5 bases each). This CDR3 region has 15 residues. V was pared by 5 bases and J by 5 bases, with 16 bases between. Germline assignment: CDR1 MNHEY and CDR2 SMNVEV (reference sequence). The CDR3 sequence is CASSPGTQPHNEQFF. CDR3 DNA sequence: TGTGCCAGCAGTCCCGGGACCCAGCCCCACAATGAGCAGTTCTTC.

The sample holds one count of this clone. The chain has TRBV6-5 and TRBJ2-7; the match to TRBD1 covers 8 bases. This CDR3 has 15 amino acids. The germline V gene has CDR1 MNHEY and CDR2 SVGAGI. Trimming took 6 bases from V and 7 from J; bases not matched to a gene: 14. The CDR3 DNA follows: TGTGCCAGCAGCGCCGGGACAGGCGCTTTTTGGGAGCAGTACTTC. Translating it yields CASSAGTGAFWEQYF.

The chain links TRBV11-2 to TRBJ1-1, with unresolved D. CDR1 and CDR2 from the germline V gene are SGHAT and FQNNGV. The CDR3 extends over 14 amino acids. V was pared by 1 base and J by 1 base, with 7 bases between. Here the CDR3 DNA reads TGTGCCAGCAGCTTAGGCCCGGGGAACACTGAAGCTTTCTTT. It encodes CASSLGPGNTEAFF.

For the CDR3, the DNA is TGTGCCATCAACCTGGGACTAGCGGGAGGGAACACCGGGGAGCTGTTTTTT. Its translation: CAINLGLAGGNTGELFF. This chain links TRBV10-3 with TRBJ2-2, with 15 bases matching TRBD2. CDR3 size: 17 residues. Per the germline V gene, CDR1 is ENHRY and CDR2 is SYGVKD. Trimming took 7 bases from V and 1 from J; bases not matched to a gene: 4.

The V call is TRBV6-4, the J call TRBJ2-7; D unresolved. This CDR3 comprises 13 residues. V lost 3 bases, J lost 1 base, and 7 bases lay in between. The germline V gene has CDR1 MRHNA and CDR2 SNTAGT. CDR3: CASSEHPSYEQYF. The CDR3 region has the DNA TGTGCCAGCAGTGAACACCCGTCCTACGAGCAGTACTTC.

The CDR3 protein is CASSREGRPYEQYF. The DNA of the CDR3 is TGTGCCAGCAGCAGAGAAGGACGCCCCTACGAGCAGTACTTC. The V gene is TRBV9, the J gene TRBJ2-7; D is unresolved. Germline V lookup: CDR1 SGDLS, CDR2 YYNGEE. CDR3 length equals 14 residues. V was pared by 4 bases and J by 2 bases, with 13 bases between.

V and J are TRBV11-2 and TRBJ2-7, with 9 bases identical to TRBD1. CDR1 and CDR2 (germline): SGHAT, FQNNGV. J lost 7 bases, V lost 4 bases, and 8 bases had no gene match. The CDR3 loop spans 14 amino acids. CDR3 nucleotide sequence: TGTGCCAGCAGCTATGGGACAGGGTGGTTTGAGCAGTACTTC. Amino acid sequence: CASSYGTGWFEQYF. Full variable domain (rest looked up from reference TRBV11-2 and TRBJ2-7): EAGVAQSPRYKIIEKRQSVAFWCNPISGHATLYWYQQILGQGPKLLIQFQNNGVVDDSQLPKDRFSAERLKGVDSTLKIQPAKLEDSAVYLCASSYGTGWFEQYFGPGTRLTVT.